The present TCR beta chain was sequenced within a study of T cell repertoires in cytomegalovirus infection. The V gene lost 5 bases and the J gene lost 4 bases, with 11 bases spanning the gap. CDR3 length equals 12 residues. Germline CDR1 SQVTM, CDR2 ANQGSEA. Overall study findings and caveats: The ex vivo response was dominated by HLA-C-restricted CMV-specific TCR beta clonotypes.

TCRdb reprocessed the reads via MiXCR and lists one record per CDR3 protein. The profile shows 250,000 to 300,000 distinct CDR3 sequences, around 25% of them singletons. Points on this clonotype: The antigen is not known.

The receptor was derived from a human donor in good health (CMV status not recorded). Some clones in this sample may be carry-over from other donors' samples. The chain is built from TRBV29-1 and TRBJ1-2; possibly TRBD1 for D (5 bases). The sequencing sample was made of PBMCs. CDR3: CSVRDGPYGYTF. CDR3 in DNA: TGCAGCGTTCGGGACGGACCCTATGGCTACACCTTC.